The clone carrying this TCR beta chain was observed once. Its antigen remains unidentified. The sample is drawn from a study of T cell responses to AZD1222 COVID-19 vaccine. Findings and limits, study-wide: Clonal diversity was possibly underestimated; the donors were predominantly white British and more often female.

The CDR3 covers 16 residues. Germline values: CDR1 SGHNT, CDR2 YYREEE (reference sequence). With 4 bases clipped from V and 5 bases from J, the junction kept 13 bases outside the gene matches. Produced via immunoSEQ multiplex PCR; TCRdb's table is partial and in-frame only. The table has approximately 160,000 clones, under 95% seen once. The V gene is TRBV5-4, the J gene TRBJ2-7; 9 bases are a match to TRBD2. This specimen consisted of peripheral blood, obtained on day 0 of AZD1222 vaccination. The origin of this receptor is an adult in good health. CDR3 protein: CASSTDGSGSRNEQYF. CDR3 coding DNA: TGTGCCAGCAGCACCGATGGTAGCGGGAGTAGGAACGAGCAGTACTTC.